Listed here are 8 T cell receptor beta chains from one sample, sequenced in a study of blood T cell repertoires in COVID-19. TCRdb's copy holds only in-frame clones and misses some; the assay was immunoSEQ multiplex PCR. The sample shows 88,000 or so clones, about 76% of them seen only once. Material: peripheral blood. Receptor source: a human donor in a cohort sampled during active COVID-19.

V is TRBV9 and J is TRBJ2-1, with TRBD1 as a possible D gene (5 bases). The CDR3 has 17 amino acids. The germline V and J ends were trimmed by 2 bases and 2 bases, with 17 bases remaining between them. CDR1 and CDR2 from the germline V gene are SGDLS and YYNGEE. The CDR3 protein is CASSVRQGHSAYNEQFF. The CDR3 bases are TGTGCCAGCAGCGTTAGGCAGGGTCATAGTGCCTACAATGAGCAGTTCTTC.

J is TRBJ2-1 and V is TRBV5-1, with D hard to call. Trimming took off 0 bases at V and 7 bases at J, with 8 bases between the two ends. This CDR3 has 13 amino acids. The germline V gene encodes CDR1 SGHRS and CDR2 YFSETQ. CDR3 bases: TGCGCCAGCAGCTTGGATCGGGTAAATGAGCAGTTCTTC. It translates to CASSLDRVNEQFF.

This chain joins TRBV28 and TRBJ1-2; D is unresolved. Per the germline V gene, CDR1 is MDHEN and CDR2 is SYDVKM. Trimming removed 10 bases from V and 8 bases from J, with 17 bases in between. The CDR3 spans 12 residues. CDR3 DNA sequence: TGTGCCACTTCGTGGTCCTTCCGGGGCTACACCTTC. Its translation: CATSWSFRGYTF.

The rearrangement links TRBV5-5 to TRBJ1-2, with a tentative D call TRBD1 (5 bases). Looked up from germline, CDR1 is SGHKS and CDR2 is YYEKEE (reference sequence). V lost 5 bases and J 8 bases, leaving 19 bases between the germline ends. There are 14 residues in the CDR3. CDR3 coding DNA: TGTGCCAGCAGTCCTCTAGGAGGGGTGACCGGCTACACCTTC. Translation gives CASSPLGGVTGYTF.

The chain employs TRBV7-2 and TRBJ2-3, with 7 nucleotides matching TRBD2. This CDR3 spans 15 amino acids. Germline assignment: CDR1 SGHTA and CDR2 FQGNSA. V lost 5 bases, J lost 1 base, and 6 bases stayed unmatched. CDR3 in DNA: TGTGCCAGCAGCCCCAGCGGGATCGGCACAGATACGCAGTATTTT. As protein: CASSPSGIGTDTQYF.

V usage is TRBV19 and J usage is TRBJ1-4; tentative D call: TRBD1 (6 bases). Trimming shortened V by 5 bases and J by 0 bases, and 10 bases separated the two germline ends. The CDR3 is 15 residues long. Germline CDR1 is LNHDA and CDR2 is SQIVND (reference sequence). CDR3 amino acids: CASSAQGSTNEKLFF. The CDR3 DNA sequence: TGTGCCAGTAGTGCCCAGGGGTCAACTAATGAAAAACTGTTTTTT. The whole variable domain, filled in from reference TRBV19 and TRBJ1-4, reads DGGITQSPKYLFRKEGQNVTLSCEQNLNHDAMYWYRQDPGQGLRLIYYSQIVNDFQKGDIAEGYSVSREKKESFPLTVTSAQKNPTAFYLCASSAQGSTNEKLFFGSGTQLSVL.

This chain joins TRBV11-2 and TRBJ2-3; 11 bases match TRBD2. The ends lost 3 bases at V and 1 base at J; junction bases unmatched: 3. Germline V CDR1 and CDR2: SGHAT, FQNNGV. CDR3 length: 16 amino acids. The CDR3 reads CASSLGLAVGTDTQYF. Here the CDR3 DNA reads TGTGCCAGCAGCTTGGGACTAGCGGTAGGCACAGATACGCAGTATTTT.

This clone has a handful of counts. CDR3 amino acids: CASSTRGLAAYEQYF. For the CDR3, the DNA is TGTGCCAGCAGTACGCGGGGACTAGCGGCCTACGAGCAGTACTTC. This chain links TRBV6-5 with TRBJ2-7; 11 bases agree with TRBD2. The ends lost 5 bases at V and 2 bases at J; junction bases unmatched: 5. The CDR3 totals 15 residues. Germline V gene sequence: CDR1 MNHEY, CDR2 SVGAGI.